This T cell receptor beta chain originates from a study of CD8 T cells in ankylosing spondylitis. Study-wide findings and caveats: The authors found the disease-linked clones to be CD8+ and relatively rare in peripheral blood.

A few counts support this clonotype. The antigen is undetermined. Germline V gene sequence: CDR1 WSHSY, CDR2 SAAADI. After removal of 6 bases from V and 3 bases from J, the junction contained 9 bases not matched to a gene. The CDR3 is 15 amino acids. MiXCR was run by TCRdb on the 5' RACE reads, yielding one entry per CDR3 protein. The sample contains 160,000 or so distinct CDR3 sequences, 9.5% to 10% of which appear only once. The sequence came from a female donor with ankylosing spondylitis or in good health (not recorded which). The gene calls are TRBV10-2 and TRBJ2-7; 9 bases map to TRBD2. Sequences were obtained from blood, either unsorted or a sorted T cell fraction (not recorded which). The CDR3 protein is CASRGLAGGNYEQYF. The CDR3 DNA reads TGCGCCAGCAGGGGATTGGCGGGAGGGAACTACGAGCAGTACTTC.